This entry lists 19 T cell receptor beta chains sequenced from one sample in a study of cytomegalovirus exposure and HLA in healthy donors. The PCR was carried out with 60 Vbeta primers and 13 Jbeta primers. The data were produced by immunoSEQ multiplex PCR, yet TCRdb's version contains in-frame clones alone and is incomplete. The sample yields under 150,000 clones, less than 10% seen once. Sequencing input: PBMCs. These receptors originate from a male donor in good health and CMV-seronegative.

V and J are TRBV4-1 and TRBJ2-5; 10 nucleotides agree with TRBD2. The CDR3 has 18 amino acids. The trim removed 0 bases at V and 5 bases at J, leaving 12 bases unmatched. The germline CDR1 and CDR2 sequences are MGHRA and YSYEKL. This CDR3 reads CASSQDSGASGSEETQYF. The CDR3 coding sequence is TGCGCCAGCAGCCAAGATTCCGGGGCTAGCGGGAGCGAGGAGACCCAGTACTTC.

J is TRBJ1-5 and V is TRBV4-1; weak D call: TRBD1 (6 bases). This CDR3 contains 17 residues. Germline V lookup: CDR1 MGHRA, CDR2 YSYEKL. V lost 1 base, J lost 3 bases, and 16 bases lay in between. For the CDR3, the DNA is TGCGCCAGCAGCCAAGGAGGTAACAGGGTGGTCAATCAGCCCCAGCATTTT. It yields the protein CASSQGGNRVVNQPQHF.

The chain couples TRBV2 to TRBJ2-7, with TRBD1 matching 7 bases. This CDR3 region has 16 residues. Trimming at V came to 0 bases and at J to 3 bases, leaving 8 bases not matched to a gene. Germline CDR1 SNHLY, CDR2 FYNNEI. The CDR3 sequence: CASSEAETGTHYEQYF. DNA of the CDR3: TGTGCCAGCAGTGAAGCCGAGACAGGGACACACTACGAGCAGTACTTC.

This clone was counted only a few times. The chain carries TRBV19 and TRBJ2-6; TRBD1 aligns across 7 bases. Germline values: CDR1 LNHDA, CDR2 SQIVND (reference sequence). V gave up 9 bases and J gave up 0 bases; unmatched junction bases: 8. CDR3 length equals 16 residues. CDR3 loop: CASEGQQSSGANVLTF. The CDR3 nucleotides are TGTGCCAGCGAGGGACAGCAAAGCTCTGGGGCCAACGTCCTGACTTTC.

This rearrangement joins TRBV6-5 to TRBJ2-1; TRBD2 matches at 11 bases. Germline CDR1 reads MNHEY; CDR2 reads SVGAGI. The CDR3 spans 15 residues. Trimming took 1 base from V and 7 from J; bases not matched to a gene: 3. The CDR3 protein is CASSYYLAGGNEQFF. For the CDR3, the DNA is TGTGCCAGCAGTTACTATCTAGCGGGGGGAAATGAGCAGTTCTTC.

This clone was recorded a few times. The chain combines TRBV13 with TRBJ2-3, with TRBD2 identical over 11 bases. This CDR3 has 18 amino acids. J lost 0 bases, V lost 2 bases, and 7 bases had no gene match. The germline V gene encodes CDR1 PRHDT and CDR2 FYEKMQ (reference sequence). The CDR3 reads CASSLRLAGGTSTDTQYF. The CDR3 region has the DNA TGTGCCAGCAGCTTACGGCTAGCGGGGGGAACTAGCACAGATACGCAGTATTTT.

The CDR3 DNA sequence: TGCGCCAGCAGCCAAGATCGGTCCCCAGGGAATACGCAGTATTTT. Translating it yields CASSQDRSPGNTQYF. This chain links TRBV4-3 with TRBJ2-3, with D maybe TRBD1 (5 bases). This CDR3 spans 15 amino acids. The germline CDR1 and CDR2 sequences are LGHNA and YSLEER. With 0 bases removed from V and 7 bases from J, the gap between germline ends came to 14 bases.

This clone has just a few counts. This CDR3 reads CASSRGGTEFVEQYF. DNA of the CDR3: TGTGCCAGCAGCCGGGGGGGGACAGAGTTTGTGGAGCAGTACTTC. This sequence joins TRBV7-2 and TRBJ2-7; tentative D call: TRBD2 (8 bases). Germline loops: CDR1 SGHTA, CDR2 FQGNSA. The CDR3 is 15 amino acids. V lost 5 bases, J lost 7 bases, and 21 bases lay in between.

The chain links TRBV5-4 to TRBJ2-5; 7 bases align to TRBD1. Germline V CDR1 and CDR2: SGHNT, YYREEE (reference sequence). The CDR3 length is 15 residues. J was trimmed by 5 bases and V by 4 bases; bases with no gene match: 11. The CDR3 here is CASSLKTGYRETQYF. For the CDR3, the DNA is TGTGCCAGCAGCCTTAAGACAGGGTATAGGGAGACCCAGTACTTC.

The rearrangement links TRBV18 to TRBJ2-1; maybe TRBD2 (5 bases). The CDR3 is made up of 14 amino acids. V was cut by 4 bases and J by 5 bases, with 12 bases left in between. The germline V gene encodes CDR1 KGHSH and CDR2 LQKENI. The chain's CDR3 is CASSQLDGDNEQFF. The CDR3 nucleotides read TGTGCCAGCTCACAATTAGACGGGGACAATGAGCAGTTCTTC.

The chain joins TRBV18 to TRBJ1-2, with D possibly TRBD1 on 6 matching bases. The V gene's germline CDR1 is KGHSH and CDR2 LQKENI. The V end was cut by 4 bases, the J end by 2 bases, with 17 bases between. CDR3 length: 16 residues. CDR3 residues: CASSLGLGQPNYGYTF. The CDR3 DNA sequence: TGTGCCAGCTCACTCGGCCTTGGACAGCCGAACTATGGCTACACCTTC. Based on the CDR3 plus reference TRBV18 and TRBJ1-2, the full variable domain is NAGVMQNPRHLVRRRGQEARLRCSPMKGHSHVYWYRQLPEEGLKFMVYLQKENIIDESGMPKERFSAEFPKEGPSILRIQQVVRGDSAAYFCASSLGLGQPNYGYTFGSGTRLTVV.

The sample holds a few counts of this clone. The chain has TRBV2 and TRBJ1-5; D perhaps matches TRBD1 (6 bases). Between the trimmed V and J ends, which lost 4 bases and 0 bases, there was a span of 10 bases. This CDR3 is built from 15 residues. CDR1 is SNHLY, CDR2 FYNNEI, per germline. In DNA form, the CDR3 reads TGTGCCAGCAGTGTAGAGGGGGATAGCAATCAGCCCCAGCATTTT. It specifies CASSVEGDSNQPQHF.

This clone was found a few times. The CDR3: CASSEYGGSTEAFF. The CDR3, as DNA: TGTGCCAGCAGTGAATACGGGGGTAGCACTGAAGCTTTCTTT. V and J are TRBV6-1 and TRBJ1-1; D might be TRBD1 (5 bases). The CDR3 has 14 amino acids. Trimming took 2 bases from V and 4 from J, leaving 11 bases between them. Germline V lookup: CDR1 MNHNS, CDR2 SASEGT.

This clone was detected only a few times. The rearrangement joins TRBV2 to TRBJ2-3; TRBD2 aligns across 14 bases. V gave up 7 bases and J gave up 0 bases; unmatched junction bases: 3. Germline CDR1 SNHLY, CDR2 FYNNEI. The CDR3 sequence is 16 residues long. The CDR3 nucleotides are TGTGCCAGCACGGGACTAGCGGGGGCTAGCACAGATACGCAGTATTTT. Encoded protein: CASTGLAGASTDTQYF.

This clone turned up a few times. The chain employs TRBV7-9 and TRBJ2-5, with D perhaps matching TRBD1 (6 bases). Trimming took off 5 bases at V and 2 bases at J, with 9 bases between the two ends. CDR3 length: 13 amino acids. CDR1 and CDR2 from the germline V gene are SEHNR and FQNEAQ (reference sequence). Here the CDR3 DNA reads TGTGCCAGCAGCAGGGGACATCAAGAGACCCAGTACTTC. Its translation: CASSRGHQETQYF.

This clone has just a few counts. This sequence joins TRBV6-5 and TRBJ2-3, with D perhaps TRBD2 (5 bases). The V gene lost 0 bases and the J gene lost 7 bases, with 17 bases spanning the gap. The germline gives CDR1 MNHEY, CDR2 SVGAGI. CDR3 size: 16 residues. CDR3 sequence: CASSYSVTGIPYTQYF. In DNA, the CDR3 is TGTGCCAGCAGTTACTCGGTCACGGGGATACCTTATACGCAGTATTTT.

This clone was seen more than once but under ten times. The rearrangement uses TRBV30 and TRBJ2-7, with TRBD1 matching 11 bases. Germline CDR1 is GTSNPN and CDR2 is SVGIG (reference sequence). Trimming took 2 bases from V and 5 from J; bases not matched to a gene: 14. The CDR3 is 17 amino acids. The CDR3: CAWSTGTGGSFAHEQYF. The CDR3 DNA sequence: TGTGCCTGGAGTACCGGGACAGGGGGGTCTTTTGCCCACGAGCAGTACTTC.

The chain couples TRBV5-4 to TRBJ1-1, with 7 positions matching TRBD1. This CDR3 comprises 14 residues. CDR1 is SGHNT, CDR2 YYREEE, per germline (reference sequence). Germline trimming cut 3 bases from V and 0 bases from J; bases unmatched to any gene: 2. CDR3 amino acids: CASSSGGMNTEAFF. CDR3 DNA: TGTGCCAGCAGCTCAGGGGGTATGAACACTGAAGCTTTCTTT.

The genes are TRBV30 and TRBJ2-7, with 8 bases identical to TRBD2. Per germline, CDR1 GTSNPN and CDR2 SVGIG (reference sequence). This CDR3 spans 11 amino acids. The V and J ends lost 4 bases and 6 bases, in that order; junction bases with no gene match: 2. The CDR3 region is CAWMAGGEQYF. In nucleotides, the CDR3 is TGTGCCTGGATGGCGGGAGGCGAGCAGTACTTC.